Each of the 21 T cell receptor beta chains below was sequenced from the same sample in a study of T cell repertoires in cytomegalovirus infection (dated by TCRdb to between 2019 and 2020). Per the publication, the treatment or condition label means: in vitro stimulation with specific CMV peptide epitopes to enrich CMV-specific T cells. These reads were obtained on an Illumina HiSeq 1500. TCRdb redid the processing of the public reads, applying fastp at Q25 and MiXCR, and retained in-frame beta chains. Records with the same CDR3 protein are collapsed into one entry carrying the most frequent genes and DNA. Recorded for this sample are some 800,000 distinct CDR3 sequences; 30% to 35% of them occurred a single time. Of the sample, roughly 12% falls within the top ten clones. Their antigens are not known. The sequencing used cultured CD8+ T cells from PBMCs, collected from culture after CMV antigen stimulation. The receptors stem from a human donor in good health (CMV status not recorded). Some clones in this sample may be carry-over from other donors' samples.

This clonotype was recorded a few times. The CDR3 nucleotides are TGTGCCAGCAGCTTGCGACTAGCGGGTGCCTACGAGCAGTACTTC. Protein: CASSLRLAGAYEQYF. The chain couples TRBV11-1 to TRBJ2-7; 10 positions agree with TRBD2. The CDR3 has 15 amino acids. Germline trimming cut 3 bases from V and 2 bases from J; bases unmatched to any gene: 4. CDR1 and CDR2 from the germline V gene are SGHAT and FQDESV (reference sequence).

The chain carries TRBV4-1 and TRBJ2-2; weak D call: TRBD1 (6 bases). V was clipped by 0 bases and J by 7 bases, with 18 bases between them. The germline V gene has CDR1 MGHRA and CDR2 YSYEKL. The CDR3 length is 17 residues. Here the CDR3 reads CASSQDPSQGMGGELFF. The CDR3 nucleotides are TGCGCCAGCAGCCAAGATCCCTCACAGGGTATGGGCGGGGAGCTGTTTTTT.

The gene calls are TRBV28 and TRBJ2-5; 9 bases map to TRBD1. CDR1 is MDHEN, CDR2 SYDVKM, per germline. This CDR3 contains 15 residues. The V and J ends lost 5 bases and 2 bases, in that order; junction bases with no gene match: 6. DNA for the CDR3: TGTGCCAGCAGTCCCCCGGGACAGGGTCAAGAGACCCAGTACTTC. Its protein product is CASSPPGQGQETQYF.

This clonotype was observed at least ten times. The chain combines TRBV7-2 with TRBJ1-1; the D is unclear. CDR3 size: 14 residues. Germline CDR1 and CDR2: SGHTA and FQGNSA. Trimming removed 1 base at V and 3 bases at J, with 9 bases between. In nucleotides, the CDR3 is TGTGCCAGCAGCTTAGACTGGGTGGACACTGAAGCTTTCTTT. Translation gives CASSLDWVDTEAFF.

This chain uses TRBV14 with TRBJ2-1, with D possibly being TRBD2 (7 bases). CDR3 size: 15 residues. V shed 2 bases and J shed 4 bases, with 12 bases lying between them. Germline V gene sequence: CDR1 SGHDN, CDR2 FVKESK. The CDR3 sequence: CASSQLGGPYNEQFF. The CDR3 DNA sequence: TGTGCCAGCAGCCAACTGGGGGGGCCATACAATGAGCAGTTCTTC.

The genes are TRBV4-1 and TRBJ2-7, with D possibly called TRBD1 or TRBD2 (5 bases each). The germline gives CDR1 MGHRA, CDR2 YSYEKL. Between the trimmed V and J ends, which lost 3 bases and 3 bases, there was a span of 18 bases. There are 16 residues in the CDR3. CDR3 bases: TGCGCCAGCAGCCAGGAACACCCGGGGACCCTCTACGAGCAGTACTTC. This encodes CASSQEHPGTLYEQYF.

This chain joins TRBV5-4 and TRBJ2-5; perhaps TRBD2 as D (6 bases). The CDR3 consists of 13 residues. Germline lookup yields CDR1 SGHNT and CDR2 YYREEE (reference sequence). V shed 3 bases and J shed 4 bases, with 10 bases lying between them. The DNA of the CDR3 is TGTGCCAGCAGCTGGAGGGTGAGAGAGACCCAGTACTTC. Protein product: CASSWRVRETQYF.

This chain uses TRBV15 with TRBJ2-3; TRBD1 aligns across 9 bases. CDR3 length: 16 residues. V lost 0 bases, J lost 3 bases, and 4 bases stayed unmatched. Germline loops: CDR1 LNHNV, CDR2 YYDKDF (reference sequence). The DNA for the CDR3 is TGTGCCACCAGCAGAGATTGGGGACAGGGAACAGATACGCAGTATTTT. Translation gives CATSRDWGQGTDTQYF.

This clonotype was seen more than once but under ten times. J is TRBJ2-1 and V is TRBV11-1, with 11 bases matching TRBD2. The CDR3 covers 17 residues. J gave up 10 bases and V 1 base, and 12 bases lay outside the gene matches. Germline assignment: CDR1 SGHAT and CDR2 FQDESV (reference sequence). CDR3 sequence: CASSLVLAGGLRREQFF. In DNA form, the CDR3 reads TGTGCCAGCAGCTTAGTTTTAGCGGGGGGGCTACGACGAGAGCAGTTCTTC.

CDR3 residues: CASITGLSYNEQFF. The CDR3 DNA reads as TGTGCCAGCATCACGGGCCTCTCCTACAATGAGCAGTTCTTC. This chain joins TRBV2 and TRBJ2-1; D unresolved. This CDR3 contains 14 residues. Germline CDR1 SNHLY, CDR2 FYNNEI. V lost 7 bases, J lost 0 bases, and 10 bases lay in between.

For this clonotype: A much larger clone sits a single nucleotide away, making a read error possible. This sequence joins TRBV7-9 and TRBJ2-1, with D unclear. Germline assignment: CDR1 SEHNR and CDR2 FQNEAQ (reference sequence). CDR3 size: 14 residues. This CDR3 is CVSSPPGVYNEQFF. The CDR3 DNA sequence: TGTGTCAGCAGCCCACCGGGCGTTTACAATGAGCAGTTCTTC.

The chain couples TRBV2 to TRBJ2-1, with 10 bases that match TRBD2. The CDR3 totals 18 residues. The V segment lost 11 bases and the J segment 0 bases; nucleotides outside the gene matches: 16. Germline lookup yields CDR1 SNHLY and CDR2 FYNNEI. The chain's CDR3 is CAARGVAGGPSSYNEQFF. CDR3 bases: TGTGCCGCCCGGGGAGTAGCGGGGGGCCCGAGCTCCTACAATGAGCAGTTCTTC.

This clonotype was observed a handful of times. V is TRBV6-5 and J is TRBJ1-1; D is perhaps TRBD1 (6 bases). Per germline, CDR1 MNHEY and CDR2 SVGAGI. The CDR3 contains 13 residues. The V end lost 7 bases, the J end lost 5 bases, and 14 bases lay between the germline ends. In DNA form, the CDR3 reads TGTGCCAGCATGGCGGGGGGCGTTACTGAAGCTTTCTTT. Its protein is CASMAGGVTEAFF.

This clonotype was observed a handful of times. This chain uses TRBV12-5 with TRBJ2-7; D call uncertain. Germline lookup yields CDR1 LGHNT and CDR2 FRNRAP. The CDR3 consists of 13 residues. Trimming removed 4 bases from V and 3 bases from J, with 10 bases in between. The CDR3 reads CASGSIADYEQYF. CDR3 nucleotides: TGTGCTAGTGGTTCAATCGCGGACTACGAGCAGTACTTC.

This clonotype appeared once. The genes are TRBV27 and TRBJ1-1, with 10 bases identical to TRBD1. Germline V CDR1 and CDR2: MNHEY, SMNVEV (reference sequence). There are 14 residues in the CDR3. V shed 5 bases, J shed 5 bases, and the junction held 5 bases outside the gene matches. The CDR3 DNA reads TGTGCCAGCAGTGTGACAGGGGGCGAGACTGAAGCTTTCTTT. As protein: CASSVTGGETEAFF.

The V and J genes are TRBV7-4 and TRBJ1-1; TRBD1 aligns across 7 bases. CDR1 SGHVT and CDR2 SQSDAQ come from the germline V gene. This CDR3 comprises 14 residues. V lost 10 bases and J lost 4; bases outside the gene matches: 12. The CDR3 region is CATRGGGWGTEAFF. For the CDR3, the DNA is TGTGCCACCAGGGGGGGGGGCTGGGGCACTGAAGCTTTCTTT.

This clonotype appeared a single time. This chain uses TRBV20-1 with TRBJ1-6; TRBD1 matches 9 bases. The CDR3 is 18 residues long. With V trimmed by 4 bases and J by 4 bases, 14 bases remained unmatched. In germline, CDR1 is DFQATT, CDR2 SNEGSKA (reference sequence). CDR3 in DNA: TGCAGTGCTACCTCCCGGACAGGGGTCAGGCGGTATAATTCACCCCTCCACTTT. Translation: CSATSRTGVRRYNSPLHF.

The CDR3 here is CASSWAGPSSYEQYF. The CDR3, as DNA: TGTGCCAGCAGTTGGGCAGGACCTTCGTCCTACGAGCAGTACTTC. The genes are TRBV6-5 and TRBJ2-7; D is ambiguous. Germline CDR1 reads MNHEY; CDR2 reads SVGAGI. The V end was cut by 4 bases, the J end by 1 base, with 14 bases between. The CDR3 has 15 amino acids.

This chain links TRBV5-6 with TRBJ2-7; D uncertain. The ends were cut back, 2 bases at V and 4 bases at J, with 13 bases in the middle. CDR1 is SGHDT and CDR2 is YYEEEE in the germline V gene. There are 14 residues in the CDR3. CDR3 sequence (DNA): TGTGCCAGCAGCTTAGGAAACAGACAATACGAGCAGTACTTC. Encoded protein: CASSLGNRQYEQYF.

CDR3 region: CSARDDKRTYSYNEQFF. The DNA for the CDR3 is TGCAGTGCTAGAGATGATAAGCGGACTTATTCCTACAATGAGCAGTTCTTC. The genes are TRBV20-1 and TRBJ2-1, with TRBD2 as a possible D gene (5 bases). Trimming stripped 0 bases from V and 1 base from J, with 16 bases between. CDR1 and CDR2 from the germline V gene are DFQATT and SNEGSKA (reference sequence). The CDR3 covers 17 residues.

This rearrangement joins TRBV7-9 to TRBJ1-2, with 7 bases matching TRBD1. CDR1 SEHNR and CDR2 FQNEAQ come from the germline V gene (reference sequence). Trimming removed 2 bases from V and 2 bases from J; junction bases left unmatched: 5. This CDR3 has 15 residues. The CDR3 reads CASSLREDRNYGYTF. For the CDR3, the DNA is TGTGCCAGCAGCTTACGAGAGGACAGGAACTATGGCTACACCTTC. The variable domain in full, completed from reference TRBV7-9 and TRBJ1-2, reads DTGVSQNPRHKITKRGQNVTFRCDPISEHNRLYWYRQTLGQGPEFLTYFQNEAQLEKSRLLSDRFSAERPKGSFSTLEIQRTEQGDSAMYLCASSLREDRNYGYTFGSGTRLTVV.